This T cell receptor beta chain was found in a study of blood T cells in healthy people across ages. The study, taken as a whole, reports: Researchers deemed the diversity estimates from one million T cells underestimates. A roughly linear age-dependent decrease characterized TCR beta diversity per million T cells. The unsorted PBMCs prevented any conclusive comparison of naive versus antigen-experienced cells.

Concerning this clonotype itself: Its cognate antigen is unknown.

Alongside a J-beta primer mix, a sample-barcoded 5' primer served in a second PCR lasting about 6 to 11 cycles. TCRdb re-called the 5' RACE reads with MiXCR, one entry per CDR3 protein. In the table there are roughly 800,000 distinct CDR3 sequences, 55% to 75% of which are singletons. The CDR3 totals 16 residues. Aged roughly 6 to 90, donors were systemically healthy Caucasians from Russia. The rearrangement uses TRBV21-1 and TRBJ2-4; the table names TRBD1, a call not compared with the DNA. Judging by the DNA end, TRBJ2-7 fits better; the J call may be wrong. TRBV21-1 is flagged as a pseudogene. The clonotype originates from a man younger than 45 in good health. The specimen was blood. The CDR3 bases are TGTGCCGAGAGAAATGGGGCAGGGGGGTTCCCCTACGAGCAGTACTTC. This gives the protein CAERNGAGGFPYEQYF.